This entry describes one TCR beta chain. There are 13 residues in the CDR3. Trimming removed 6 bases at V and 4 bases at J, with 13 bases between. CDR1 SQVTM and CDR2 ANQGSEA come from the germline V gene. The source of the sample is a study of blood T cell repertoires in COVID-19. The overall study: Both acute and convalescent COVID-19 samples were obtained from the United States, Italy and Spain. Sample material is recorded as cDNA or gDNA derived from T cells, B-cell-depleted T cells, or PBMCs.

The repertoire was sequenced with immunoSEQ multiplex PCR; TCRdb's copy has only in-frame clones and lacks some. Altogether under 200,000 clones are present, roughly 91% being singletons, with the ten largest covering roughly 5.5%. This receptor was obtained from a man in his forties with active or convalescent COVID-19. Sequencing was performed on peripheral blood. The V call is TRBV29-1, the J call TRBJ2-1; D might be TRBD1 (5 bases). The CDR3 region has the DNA TGCAGCGTGGGGCAAGGGGTTTACAATGAGCAGTTCTTC. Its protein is CSVGQGVYNEQFF.